A single sample gave rise to the 32 T cell receptor beta chains below, sequenced in a study of T cells in Graves' hyperthyroidism and ophthalmopathy. Researchers took RNA transcripts and amplified the TCR beta CDR3 regions from them. A first-round RT-PCR of the TCR CDR3 used the HTBI primer set. TCRdb independently ran MiXCR on the multiplex PCR reads; one entry per CDR3 protein. The repertoire includes 250,000 to 300,000 distinct CDR3 sequences, more than 14% of them detected once, and approximately 12% sits in the top ten. What was sequenced was blood. The receptors were gathered from a woman between 40 and 50 years old with Graves' hyperthyroidism that later progressed to Graves' ophthalmopathy.

This clonotype was observed at least ten times. This chain connects TRBV15 to TRBJ2-3; D is perhaps TRBD1 (6 bases). CDR1 LNHNV and CDR2 YYDKDF come from the germline V gene (reference sequence). The CDR3 runs 14 residues. V lost 2 bases and J 7 bases, leaving 13 bases between the germline ends. Here the CDR3 reads CATSRPMTGYTQYF. CDR3 nucleotide sequence: TGTGCCACCAGCAGACCGATGACAGGCTATACGCAGTATTTT.

The chain is built from TRBV5-6 and TRBJ2-7; D is perhaps TRBD2 (6 bases). Germline CDR1 SGHDT, CDR2 YYEEEE. The length of the CDR3 is 15 residues. The germline V and J ends were trimmed by 5 bases and 0 bases, with 15 bases remaining between them. This CDR3 reads CASRRRGASSYEQYF. The CDR3 DNA reads TGTGCCAGCAGGCGACGCGGGGCATCCTCCTACGAGCAGTACTTC. Using reference TRBV5-6 and TRBJ2-7 for the parts outside the CDR3, the full variable domain is DAGVTQSPTHLIKTRGQQVTLRCSPKSGHDTVSWYQQALGQGPQFIFQYYEEEERQRGNFPDRFSGHQFPNYSSELNVNALLLGDSALYLCASRRRGASSYEQYFGPGTRLTVT.

This clonotype was found many times. The CDR3 is CASSRHLGSPEAFF. CDR3 bases: TGTGCCAGCAGCCGCCACCTTGGTTCCCCTGAAGCTTTCTTT. This chain links TRBV11-2 with TRBJ1-1, with D uncertain. The V end lost 5 bases, the J end lost 6 bases, and 16 bases lay between the germline ends. Germline CDR1 reads SGHAT; CDR2 reads FQNNGV. This CDR3 has 14 residues.

This chain uses TRBV18 with TRBJ2-2; D possibly corresponds to TRBD1 (5 bases). The CDR3 is 17 residues long. Trimming pared 6 bases from V and 6 bases from J, leaving 23 bases between. Germline lookup yields CDR1 KGHSH and CDR2 LQKENI. The CDR3 DNA reads as TGTGCCAGCTCGCCGGAAGACAGTCCCCGAGGTGCCGGGGAGCTGTTTTTT. It yields the protein CASSPEDSPRGAGELFF.

The chain joins TRBV6-5 to TRBJ1-4; D is possibly TRBD1 (6 bases). Per the germline V gene, CDR1 is MNHEY and CDR2 is SVGAGI. The germline V and J ends were trimmed by 0 bases and 3 bases, with 8 bases remaining between them. This CDR3 is 15 amino acids long. CDR3 nucleotide sequence: TGTGCCAGCAGTTACTCGGACAGCCCTAATGAAAAACTGTTTTTT. Amino acids: CASSYSDSPNEKLFF.

This clonotype has more than one count but fewer than ten. The rearrangement uses TRBV5-1 and TRBJ2-7; the match to TRBD2 covers 13 bases. Germline V gene lookup returns CDR1 SGHRS and CDR2 YFSETQ. The length of the CDR3 is 16 residues. Trimming at V came to 4 bases and at J to 2 bases, leaving 6 bases not matched to a gene. The chain's CDR3 is CASSTGLAGTTYEQYF. CDR3 DNA sequence: TGCGCCAGCAGCACGGGACTAGCGGGAACAACCTACGAGCAGTACTTC.

This clonotype was picked up many times. The chain employs TRBV12-3 or TRBV12-4 and TRBJ2-5; 10 bases line up with TRBD2. After removal of 2 bases from V and 5 bases from J, the junction contained 5 bases not matched to a gene. The CDR3 consists of 15 residues. The CDR3 sequence: CASSLSSGGGETQYF. DNA for the CDR3: TGTGCCAGCAGTTTATCTAGCGGGGGTGGGGAGACCCAGTACTTC.

Ten or more counts support this clonotype. The V and J genes are TRBV5-1 and TRBJ2-3, with 7 positions matching TRBD1. The CDR3 is 15 residues long. Looked up from germline, CDR1 is SGHRS and CDR2 is YFSETQ. The J segment lost 2 bases and the V segment lost 4 bases, leaving 7 bases of the junction unmatched. The CDR3: CASSPQGQDTDTQYF. The CDR3 region has the DNA TGCGCCAGCAGCCCTCAAGGACAGGACACAGATACGCAGTATTTT.

This clonotype came up many times. The chain is built from TRBV20-1 and TRBJ1-3, with 7 bases aligning to TRBD1. The trim removed 1 base at V and 3 bases at J, leaving 6 bases unmatched. The CDR3 spans 15 residues. Per the germline V gene, CDR1 is DFQATT and CDR2 is SNEGSKA (reference sequence). CDR3 coding DNA: TGCAGTGCTAGAGCCCTAGACAGGGATGGAAACACCATATATTTT. Protein sequence: CSARALDRDGNTIYF.

The table lists this clonotype with many counts. This chain links TRBV7-9 with TRBJ1-1, with D tentatively TRBD1 (6 bases). The germline V gene encodes CDR1 SEHNR and CDR2 FQNEAQ (reference sequence). V gave up 6 bases and J gave up 2 bases, with 19 bases separating them. CDR3 length: 16 amino acids. CDR3 amino acids: CASSQRTAADNTEAFF. CDR3 in DNA: TGTGCCAGCAGTCAGCGGACAGCGGCCGACAACACTGAAGCTTTCTTT.

In regard to this clonotype: A junction end diverges from the germline sequence, so it may reflect a read error. CDR3 loop: CASSQSRNEQSF. CDR3 nucleotides: TGTGCCAGCAGCCAGTCGCGCAATGAGCAGTCCTTC. V gene TRBV14 combines with J gene TRBJ2-1, with D unclear. The V gene's germline CDR1 is SGHDN and CDR2 FVKESK. The CDR3 is 12 amino acids.

Ten or more counts support this clonotype. The chain is built from TRBV3-1 and TRBJ2-7, with 10 bases aligning to TRBD1. The CDR3 has 18 residues. CDR1 is LGHDT and CDR2 is YNNKEL in the germline V gene (reference sequence). Germline trimming cut 1 base from V and 3 bases from J; bases unmatched to any gene: 12. As DNA, the CDR3 is TGTGCCAGCAGCCAAGGGGGACGTTCCAGGGACAGGGGCTACGAGCAGTACTTC. It is translated as CASSQGGRSRDRGYEQYF.

The chain is built from TRBV30 and TRBJ1-4; a possible D gene is TRBD1 (5 bases). CDR1 is GTSNPN and CDR2 is SVGIG in the germline V gene (reference sequence). The CDR3 extends over 14 amino acids. Trimming took off 2 bases at V and 6 bases at J, with 13 bases between the two ends. This CDR3 is CAWSKGVQDEKLFF. The CDR3 coding sequence is TGTGCCTGGAGTAAAGGGGTTCAGGATGAAAAACTGTTTTTT.

About this clonotype: A read error may be the cause here, since a much bigger clone is one base away. V is TRBV18 and J is TRBJ1-1; 7 bases fit TRBD1. This CDR3 region has 14 residues. Germline assignment: CDR1 KGHSH and CDR2 LQKENI. Trimming cost V 2 bases and J 7 bases; bases outside gene matches: 7. DNA of the CDR3: TGTGCCAGCTCACCAGCCGACAGGGTTGGTGAAGCTTTCTTT. Protein: CASSPADRVGEAFF.

This clonotype was found many times. The chain couples TRBV20-1 to TRBJ2-7; the match to TRBD2 covers 8 bases. Looked up from germline, CDR1 is DFQATT and CDR2 is SNEGSKA (reference sequence). CDR3 length: 13 amino acids. Trimming at V came to 3 bases and at J to 5 bases, leaving 6 bases not matched to a gene. DNA for the CDR3: TGCAGTGCTAGCGGGAGGGTTCAGGACGAGCAGTACTTC. Translated, it gives CSASGRVQDEQYF.

This clonotype was counted ten times or more. This chain connects TRBV2 to TRBJ1-2; 7 nucleotides agree with TRBD1. V was clipped by 5 bases and J by 3 bases; unmatched bases: 9. The CDR3 runs 15 residues. The germline V gene encodes CDR1 SNHLY and CDR2 FYNNEI. The chain's CDR3 is CASSTVRGWDYGYTF. The CDR3 DNA reads as TGTGCCAGCAGTACCGTCAGGGGGTGGGACTATGGCTACACCTTC.

This clonotype was seen repeatedly, ten times or more. The chain has TRBV27 and TRBJ1-6; D call uncertain. CDR1 is MNHEY, CDR2 SMNVEV, per germline (reference sequence). V lost 3 bases and J lost 6, with 15 bases in between. There are 16 residues in the CDR3. The DNA for the CDR3 is TGTGCCAGCAGTTTCTCGCAGGCCCAGCTTAATTCACCCCTCCACTTT. This translates into CASSFSQAQLNSPLHF.

This clonotype was counted ten times or more. The V and J genes are TRBV28 and TRBJ1-5, with D unresolved. The germline V and J ends were trimmed by 4 bases and 3 bases, with 16 bases remaining between them. CDR1 and CDR2 (germline): MDHEN, SYDVKM. The CDR3 loop spans 16 amino acids. CDR3 coding DNA: TGTGCCAGCAGTTCTCCGGGGTCCGTACTCAATCAGCCCCAGCATTTT. Residues: CASSSPGSVLNQPQHF.

This clonotype was detected only a few times. The chain has TRBV28 and TRBJ1-2; D is possibly TRBD1 (5 bases). V was trimmed by 7 bases and J by 8 bases, leaving 17 bases between them. CDR1 MDHEN and CDR2 SYDVKM come from the germline V gene. CDR3 length: 13 amino acids. CDR3 protein: CASTYLQGSGYTF. The CDR3 region has the DNA TGTGCCAGCACCTACCTGCAGGGAAGCGGCTACACCTTC.

V usage is TRBV14 and J usage is TRBJ2-5; TRBD2 agrees at 7 bases. CDR3 size: 16 residues. With 1 base clipped from V and 3 bases from J, the junction kept 8 bases outside the gene matches. From germline, CDR1 is SGHDN and CDR2 FVKESK. The CDR3 spells CASSQVLSSGKETQYF. CDR3 DNA: TGTGCCAGCAGCCAAGTCTTGTCTAGCGGAAAAGAGACCCAGTACTTC. The full variable domain, completed using reference TRBV14 and TRBJ2-5, is EAGVTQFPSHSVIEKGQTVTLRCDPISGHDNLYWYRRVMGKEIKFLLHFVKESKQDESGMPNNRFLAERTGGTYSTLKVQPAELEDSGVYFCASSQVLSSGKETQYFGPGTRLLVL.

This clonotype occurred many times. The chain uses TRBV9 and TRBJ2-7; TRBD1 agrees at 7 bases. CDR3 length: 13 amino acids. The germline V gene has CDR1 SGDLS and CDR2 YYNGEE. Trimming removed 2 bases from V and 4 bases from J; junction bases left unmatched: 3. CDR3 nucleotide sequence: TGTGCCAGCAGCGTGGGACAGCATTACGAGCAGTACTTC. Amino acid sequence: CASSVGQHYEQYF.

This clonotype was picked up many times. The chain recombines TRBV28 with TRBJ1-1; TRBD1 matches 7 bases. V trimming: 5 bases; J trimming: 1 base; junction bases outside the gene matches: 7. The germline gives CDR1 MDHEN, CDR2 SYDVKM. The CDR3 consists of 15 residues. The CDR3 reads CASSPTRTGNTEAFF. CDR3 nucleotides: TGTGCCAGCAGTCCGACCCGGACAGGGAACACTGAAGCTTTCTTT.

About this clonotype: With a much larger clone just one base away, this may be a read error. The rearrangement joins TRBV19 to TRBJ1-4; perhaps TRBD1 as D (5 bases). The germline V gene has CDR1 LNHDA and CDR2 SQIVND (reference sequence). CDR3 length: 13 residues. In nucleotides, the CDR3 is TGTGCCAGTAGTGGGGCGGAGGTAGAAAAACTGCTTTTT. This gives the protein CASSGAEVEKLLF.

This clonotype has only a few counts. This chain joins TRBV5-4 and TRBJ2-3; 8 bases align to TRBD1. V dropped 4 bases and J dropped 3; count of bases not matched to a gene: 1. The CDR3 loop spans 13 amino acids. Looked up from germline, CDR1 is SGHNT and CDR2 is YYREEE (reference sequence). CDR3 amino acids: CASSDRGTDTQYF. The CDR3, as DNA: TGTGCCAGCAGCGACAGGGGTACAGATACGCAGTATTTT. Full variable domain (remainder filled in from reference TRBV5-4 and TRBJ2-3): ETGVTQSPTHLIKTRGQQVTLRCSSQSGHNTVSWYQQALGQGPQFIFQYYREEENGRGNFPPRFSGLQFPNYSSELNVNALELDDSALYLCASSDRGTDTQYFGPGTRLTVL.

This clonotype occurred many times. DNA of the CDR3: TGTGCCAGCAGTTTCGAGGGTTTTGGCACCGGGGAGCTGTTTTTT. Protein: CASSFEGFGTGELFF. This chain uses TRBV28 with TRBJ2-2, with D tentatively TRBD2 (5 bases). The CDR3 is 15 amino acids. V shed 3 bases and J shed 4 bases, with 12 bases lying between them. The germline V gene has CDR1 MDHEN and CDR2 SYDVKM.

The chain employs TRBV19 and TRBJ1-1; no clear D. The CDR3 has 12 residues. In germline, CDR1 is LNHDA, CDR2 SQIVND (reference sequence). Trimming took 8 bases from V and 5 from J, leaving 12 bases between them. This CDR3 reads CASEGYRTEAFF. The CDR3 region has the DNA TGTGCCAGTGAGGGCTACCGGACTGAAGCTTTCTTT.

In its sample, this clonotype was seen many times. This chain joins TRBV12-3 or TRBV12-4 and TRBJ1-5; D is ambiguous. V shed 3 bases and J shed 7 bases, with 13 bases lying between them. The CDR3 consists of 14 residues. The CDR3 is CASSLGLGGQPQHF. CDR3 nucleotide sequence: TGTGCCAGCAGTTTGGGTTTAGGAGGGCAGCCCCAGCATTTT.

There are many counts of this clonotype. The CDR3 DNA reads TGTGCCAGCAGCTACGCTCCCCCCCAGACCCAGTACTTC. The encoded protein is CASSYAPPQTQYF. The chain couples TRBV11-2 to TRBJ2-5, with D unclear. This CDR3 has 13 amino acids. The ends were cut back, 4 bases at V and 6 bases at J, with 12 bases in the middle. Per germline, CDR1 SGHAT and CDR2 FQNNGV.

This clonotype was picked up many times. This chain uses TRBV24-1 with TRBJ2-3; 7 bases agree with TRBD1. Germline CDR1 is KGHDR and CDR2 is SFDVKD. Losses at the gene ends were 9 bases for V and 2 bases for J; bases not matched to a gene: 10. CDR3 length equals 15 residues. In nucleotides, the CDR3 is TGTGCCACCGGGAGACAGGGAAGGGTCACAGATACGCAGTATTTT. Its translation: CATGRQGRVTDTQYF.

At least ten counts were recorded for this clonotype. This rearrangement joins TRBV10-3 to TRBJ1-2; no clear D. CDR3 size: 14 residues. The germline V gene encodes CDR1 ENHRY and CDR2 SYGVKD. V dropped 0 bases and J dropped 9 bases, with 14 bases sitting between them. The CDR3 nucleotides read TGTGCCATCAGTGAGTCTGCCGACCGCTTGAGCTACACCTTC. Its translation: CAISESADRLSYTF.

At least ten counts were recorded for this clonotype. The V gene is TRBV28, the J gene TRBJ1-4; D unresolved. This CDR3 has 12 amino acids. V was clipped by 2 bases and J by 5 bases, with 3 bases between them. Per germline, CDR1 MDHEN and CDR2 SYDVKM. The CDR3 DNA is TGTGCCAGCAGTTTAAACAATGAAAAACTGTTTTTT. The encoded protein is CASSLNNEKLFF.

This chain connects TRBV7-3 to TRBJ2-2, with unresolved D. The CDR3 length is 14 residues. Germline V gene data show CDR1 as SGHTA and CDR2 as FQGTGA. V lost 2 bases and J lost 2, with 6 bases in between. The CDR3 DNA sequence: TGTGCCAGCAGCTTAGTCTACAACACCGGGGAGCTGTTTTTT. Residues: CASSLVYNTGELFF.